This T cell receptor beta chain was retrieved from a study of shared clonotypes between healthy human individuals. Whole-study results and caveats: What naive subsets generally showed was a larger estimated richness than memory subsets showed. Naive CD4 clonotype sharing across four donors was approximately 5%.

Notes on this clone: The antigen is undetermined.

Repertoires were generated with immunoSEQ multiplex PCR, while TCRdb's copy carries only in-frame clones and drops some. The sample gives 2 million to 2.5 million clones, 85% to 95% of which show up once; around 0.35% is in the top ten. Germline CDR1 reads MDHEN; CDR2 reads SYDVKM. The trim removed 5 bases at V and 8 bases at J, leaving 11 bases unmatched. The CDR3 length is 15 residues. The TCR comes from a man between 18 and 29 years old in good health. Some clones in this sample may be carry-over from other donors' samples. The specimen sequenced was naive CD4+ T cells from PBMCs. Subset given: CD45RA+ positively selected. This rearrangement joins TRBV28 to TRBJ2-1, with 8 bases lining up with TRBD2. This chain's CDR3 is CASSAVGGRMDEQFF. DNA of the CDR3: TGTGCCAGCAGTGCCGTAGGCGGGAGGATGGATGAGCAGTTCTTC.